One sample yielded the 30 T cell receptor beta chains listed below, sequenced in a study of beta chain features in type 1 diabetes. Study-wide results and caveats: Moderate but significant shortening of TCRB CDR3s was recorded in all four CD4+ subsets from Type 1 diabetes patients.

Their cognate antigens are unknown. The isolated RNA, all of it, was reverse transcribed, so expressed TCRB transcripts were what got sequenced. Sequenced by immunoSEQ multiplex PCR; TCRdb stores in-frame clones only, minus some. The repertoire includes approximately 160,000 clones, roughly 63% of them detected once, and about 0.089% sits in the top ten. Sequencing was performed on naive CD4+ T cells from blood. All receptors derive from a man aged 30-40 years with type 1 diabetes.

The J gene is TRBJ2-3, the V gene TRBV19; D gene ambiguous. Germline CDR1 and CDR2: LNHDA and SQIVND (reference sequence). The V end was cut by 2 bases, the J end by 5 bases, with 2 bases between. The CDR3 runs to 11 residues. CDR3 residues: CASSIKDTQYF. The CDR3 DNA is TGTGCCAGTAGTATAAAAGATACGCAGTATTTT. The entire variable domain, with the rest obtained from reference TRBV19 and TRBJ2-3, is as follows: DGGITQSPKYLFRKEGQNVTLSCEQNLNHDAMYWYRQDPGQGLRLIYYSQIVNDFQKGDIAEGYSVSREKKESFPLTVTSAQKNPTAFYLCASSIKDTQYFGPGTRLTVL.

The rearrangement uses TRBV18 and TRBJ1-2; 7 bases agree with TRBD1. Trimming cost V 3 bases and J 3 bases; bases outside gene matches: 4. The CDR3 spans 14 residues. The germline V gene has CDR1 KGHSH and CDR2 LQKENI. The CDR3 reads CASSPETGDYGYTF. CDR3 nucleotide sequence: TGTGCCAGCTCACCTGAAACAGGGGACTATGGCTACACCTTC. The whole variable domain, filled in from reference TRBV18 and TRBJ1-2, reads NAGVMQNPRHLVRRRGQEARLRCSPMKGHSHVYWYRQLPEEGLKFMVYLQKENIIDESGMPKERFSAEFPKEGPSILRIQQVVRGDSAAYFCASSPETGDYGYTFGSGTRLTVV.

J is TRBJ2-7 and V is TRBV7-2; D is unclear. V was clipped by 1 base and J by 4 bases, with 11 bases between them. The germline gives CDR1 SGHTA, CDR2 FQGNSA. The CDR3 spans 14 residues. The CDR3 sequence is CASSLVLTAYEQYF. The CDR3 nucleotides read TGTGCCAGCAGCTTAGTGTTAACAGCGTACGAGCAGTACTTC.

This sequence joins TRBV5-4 and TRBJ2-3; maybe TRBD1 (6 bases). V was clipped by 4 bases and J by 1 base, with 16 bases between them. This CDR3 has 16 residues. Germline CDR1 and CDR2: SGHNT and YYREEE (reference sequence). The CDR3 region has the DNA TGTGCCAGCAGCGGGGGCCAGGGGTATCGCACAGATACGCAGTATTTT. Its translation: CASSGGQGYRTDTQYF.

Only a few counts were recorded for this clone. The CDR3 loop reads CSVDANEGYEQYF. The CDR3 nucleotides are TGCAGCGTTGATGCCAACGAGGGCTACGAGCAGTACTTC. The chain is built from TRBV29-1 and TRBJ2-7, with a tentative D call TRBD2 (5 bases). The CDR3 is 13 amino acids. The ends were cut back, 3 bases at V and 3 bases at J, with 12 bases in the middle. CDR1 is SQVTM, CDR2 ANQGSEA, per germline.

This chain uses TRBV28 with TRBJ2-3; no reliable D call. The CDR3 consists of 11 residues. V was pared by 7 bases and J by 6 bases, with 8 bases between. Germline CDR1 reads MDHEN; CDR2 reads SYDVKM. CDR3 amino acids: CASKDRDTQYF. Written as DNA, the CDR3 is TGTGCCAGCAAGGATAGGGATACGCAGTATTTT. The full variable domain, its missing parts supplied by reference TRBV28 and TRBJ2-3, is DVKVTQSSRYLVKRTGEKVFLECVQDMDHENMFWYRQDPGLGLRLIYFSYDVKMKEKGDIPEGYSVSREKKERFSLILESASTNQTSMYLCASKDRDTQYFGPGTRLTVL.

CDR3 loop: CASSLTRYRGASYEQYF. The CDR3 DNA follows: TGTGCCAGCAGCTTAACGCGGTACAGGGGGGCGTCCTACGAGCAGTACTTC. The chain employs TRBV7-8 and TRBJ2-7, with 8 bases lining up with TRBD1. The CDR3 length is 17 residues. The V gene end was trimmed by 2 bases and the J gene end by 1 base; junction bases not matched to a gene: 10. Germline CDR1 SGHVS, CDR2 FQNEAQ.

This chain uses TRBV25-1 with TRBJ2-3, with unresolved D. This CDR3 spans 17 amino acids. V was pared by 3 bases and J by 0 bases, with 16 bases between. Germline-derived CDR1 and CDR2 are MGHDK and SYGVNS. CDR3 DNA sequence: TGTGCCAGCAGTGACCCCCTTGGCAGGTCTAGCACAGATACGCAGTATTTT. Residues: CASSDPLGRSSTDTQYF.

This chain uses TRBV4-3 with TRBJ2-7; 12 bases align to TRBD1. After removal of 0 bases from V and 7 bases from J, the junction contained 10 bases not matched to a gene. Germline-derived CDR1 and CDR2 are LGHNA and YSLEER. CDR3 length: 17 amino acids. CDR3 nucleotides: TGCGCCAGCAGCCAAGAATTGGCGGGACAGGGGGCGTATGAGCAGTACTTC. This codes for CASSQELAGQGAYEQYF.

The chain links TRBV29-1 to TRBJ1-4; possibly TRBD1 for D (6 bases). The CDR3 sequence is 13 residues long. Germline V CDR1 and CDR2: SQVTM, ANQGSEA. Between the trimmed V and J ends, which lost 2 bases and 8 bases, there was a span of 12 bases. CDR3: CSVEMAQGEKLFF. As DNA, the CDR3 is TGCAGCGTTGAAATGGCCCAGGGGGAAAAACTGTTTTTT.

The CDR3 region is CSAKDSGYEQYF. The CDR3 nucleotides are TGCAGCGCTAAGGACAGTGGTTACGAGCAGTACTTC. This chain connects TRBV29-1 to TRBJ2-7; a possible D gene is TRBD1 (6 bases). Germline loops: CDR1 SQVTM, CDR2 ANQGSEA. V was clipped by 7 bases and J by 4 bases, with 14 bases between them. The CDR3 spans 12 residues.

The V gene is TRBV13, the J gene TRBJ2-1, with 11 bases matching TRBD2. Germline CDR1 is PRHDT and CDR2 is FYEKMQ (reference sequence). The CDR3 spans 16 residues. J was trimmed by 8 bases and V by 5 bases; bases with no gene match: 11. In DNA, the CDR3 is TGTGCCAGCAGCGTACAACTAGCGGGGGTAAGAGATGAGCAGTTCTTC. Amino acid sequence: CASSVQLAGVRDEQFF.

V gene TRBV29-1 combines with J gene TRBJ1-2; D gene uncertain. Trimming removed 0 bases from V and 5 bases from J, with 7 bases in between. The CDR3 runs to 12 residues. CDR1 and CDR2 (germline): SQVTM, ANQGSEA. CDR3: CSVEDSGYGYTF. CDR3 sequence (DNA): TGCAGCGTTGAAGACTCGGGGTATGGCTACACCTTC.

The rearrangement joins TRBV9 to TRBJ2-2; weak D call: TRBD2 (5 bases). Germline CDR1 reads SGDLS; CDR2 reads YYNGEE. The V end lost 1 base, the J end lost 3 bases, and 13 bases lay between the germline ends. The CDR3 consists of 16 residues. The CDR3 nucleotides read TGTGCCAGCAGCGTAACCAGCGGCGTGTACACCGGGGAGCTGTTTTTT. Protein sequence: CASSVTSGVYTGELFF.

V and J are TRBV28 and TRBJ2-3; 8 bases align to TRBD2. J lost 3 bases, V lost 2 bases, and 7 bases had no gene match. Germline V gene sequence: CDR1 MDHEN, CDR2 SYDVKM. This CDR3 is built from 16 residues. CDR3 sequence: CASSLPSGGVTDTQYF. The DNA of the CDR3 is TGTGCCAGCAGTTTACCCAGCGGGGGAGTTACAGATACGCAGTATTTT.

The chain recombines TRBV30 with TRBJ2-7, with TRBD1 matching over 8 bases. J gave up 4 bases and V 8 bases, and 10 bases lay outside the gene matches. From germline, CDR1 is GTSNPN and CDR2 SVGIG (reference sequence). The CDR3 is 13 amino acids. Here the CDR3 reads CAGRQGNGYEQYF. CDR3 nucleotides: TGTGCCGGAAGACAGGGGAATGGATACGAGCAGTACTTC. Together with reference TRBV30 and TRBJ2-7, the CDR3 gives the full variable domain: SQTIHQWPATLVQPVGSPLSLECTVEGTSNPNLYWYRQAAGRGLQLLFYSVGIGQISSEVPQNLSASRPQDRQFILSSKKLLLSDSGFYLCAGRQGNGYEQYFGPGTRLTVT.

The chain couples TRBV15 to TRBJ1-1; no clear D gene. Germline V gives CDR1 LNHNV, CDR2 YYDKDF (reference sequence). The CDR3 has 12 residues. V gave up 2 bases and J gave up 4 bases, with 5 bases separating them. CDR3 in amino acids: CATSRLSTEAFF. The CDR3 bases are TGTGCCACCAGCAGATTGAGCACTGAAGCTTTCTTT.

This clone was seen more than once but under ten times. The V call is TRBV2, the J call TRBJ2-3; the match to TRBD2 covers 9 bases. CDR3 length: 15 residues. V shed 4 bases and J 3 bases; nucleotides not matched to a gene: 5. The germline gives CDR1 SNHLY, CDR2 FYNNEI. The CDR3 is CASSVSLAGTDTQYF. In DNA, the CDR3 is TGTGCCAGCAGTGTCAGTCTAGCGGGGACAGATACGCAGTATTTT. The full variable domain, completed using reference TRBV2 and TRBJ2-3, is EPEVTQTPSHQVTQMGQEVILRCVPISNHLYFYWYRQILGQKVEFLVSFYNNEISEKSEIFDDQFSVERPDGSNFTLKIRSTKLEDSAMYFCASSVSLAGTDTQYFGPGTRLTVL.

V gene TRBV6-5 combines with J gene TRBJ2-6; perhaps TRBD2 as D (5 bases). Germline values: CDR1 MNHEY, CDR2 SVGAGI. CDR3 size: 15 residues. V was clipped by 6 bases and J by 2 bases, with 11 bases between them. This CDR3 is CASRGRGTGANVLTF. CDR3 coding DNA: TGTGCCAGCAGAGGTAGAGGGACTGGGGCCAACGTCCTGACTTTC.

This clone was seen a handful of times. This rearrangement joins TRBV10-3 to TRBJ2-5; 8 bases align to TRBD1. Germline V CDR1 and CDR2: ENHRY, SYGVKD. The CDR3 has 15 residues. Trimming removed 6 bases from V and 7 bases from J; junction bases left unmatched: 13. This CDR3 reads CAISRDRRTGGTQYF. DNA of the CDR3: TGTGCCATCAGCCGGGACAGGCGAACTGGGGGGACCCAGTACTTC.

CDR3 coding DNA: TGCAGCGTTGAATCGCAGGCCGGTAGTCAAGAGACCCAGTACTTC. This encodes CSVESQAGSQETQYF. V gene TRBV29-1 combines with J gene TRBJ2-5; the D is unclear. V was shortened by 2 bases and J by 2 bases, with 15 bases between the two germline ends. This CDR3 is built from 15 residues. CDR1 SQVTM and CDR2 ANQGSEA come from the germline V gene.

This chain links TRBV7-9 with TRBJ2-5; the D is unclear. V shed 1 base and J shed 1 base, with 7 bases lying between them. Germline V CDR1 and CDR2: SEHNR, FQNEAQ (reference sequence). CDR3 length: 14 amino acids. CDR3 sequence: CASSLDNSQETQYF. The CDR3 nucleotides read TGTGCCAGCAGCTTAGATAACAGCCAAGAGACCCAGTACTTC. The full variable domain, in which reference TRBV7-9 and TRBJ2-5 provide the parts outside the CDR3, is DTGVSQNPRHKITKRGQNVTFRCDPISEHNRLYWYRQTLGQGPEFLTYFQNEAQLEKSRLLSDRFSAERPKGSFSTLEIQRTEQGDSAMYLCASSLDNSQETQYFGPGTRLLVL.

The CDR3 coding sequence is TGTGCCAGCAGCCCACAGGGGTGGGCCAAAAACATTCAGTACTTC. Translated, it gives CASSPQGWAKNIQYF. J is TRBJ2-4 and V is TRBV7-9; 7 bases agree with TRBD1. The junction had 5 bases not matched to a gene; V was cut back by 5 bases and J by 1 base. CDR1 and CDR2 from the germline V gene are SEHNR and FQNEAQ (reference sequence). This CDR3 region has 15 residues.

V usage is TRBV28 and J usage is TRBJ2-7; D gene unclear. Germline CDR1 reads MDHEN; CDR2 reads SYDVKM. The V gene lost 3 bases and the J gene lost 2 bases, with 8 bases spanning the gap. The CDR3 is 13 amino acids. CDR3 nucleotides: TGTGCCAGCAGTTTTGGCCAGGCCTACGAGCAGTACTTC. Protein: CASSFGQAYEQYF.

As for this clone: Other DNA sequences in the sample encode the same CDR3. The chain couples TRBV30 to TRBJ1-2; D not certain. The CDR3 sequence is 10 residues long. Trimming stripped 5 bases from V and 4 bases from J, with 5 bases between. Germline values: CDR1 GTSNPN, CDR2 SVGIG (reference sequence). The DNA for the CDR3 is TGTGCCTGGGGTACCTATGGCTACACCTTC. Translated, it gives CAWGTYGYTF.

The chain joins TRBV10-3 to TRBJ2-1; D is undetermined. Germline CDR1 reads ENHRY; CDR2 reads SYGVKD. With 3 bases removed from V and 4 bases from J, the gap between germline ends came to 13 bases. This CDR3 is 15 amino acids long. The CDR3 region is CAISDGYGLYNEQFF. CDR3 sequence (DNA): TGTGCCATCAGTGATGGTTACGGCCTTTACAATGAGCAGTTCTTC.

The chain is built from TRBV5-1 and TRBJ2-1; D unresolved. CDR1 SGHRS and CDR2 YFSETQ come from the germline V gene. The V end was cut by 0 bases, the J end by 0 bases, with 7 bases between. The CDR3 covers 15 residues. CDR3 DNA: TGCGCCAGCAGCTTGGGGCACAGCTCCTACAATGAGCAGTTCTTC. As protein: CASSLGHSSYNEQFF.

This clone was observed a handful of times. The chain employs TRBV5-6 and TRBJ1-1; D may be TRBD1 (5 bases). The CDR3 extends over 16 amino acids. V was shortened by 0 bases and J by 4 bases, with 16 bases between the two germline ends. CDR1 and CDR2 (germline): SGHDT, YYEEEE. This CDR3 reads CASSLARQWGSTEAFF. Here the CDR3 DNA reads TGTGCCAGCAGCTTGGCGAGACAGTGGGGGAGCACTGAAGCTTTCTTT.

V usage is TRBV25-1 and J usage is TRBJ2-1; D ambiguous. Germline V CDR1 and CDR2: MGHDK, SYGVNS. Deletions cut 8 bases from V and 1 base from J, with 21 bases between. The CDR3 is 17 residues long. CDR3 coding DNA: TGTGCCAGCCACCCTCGTGGTTTTTCTTGGTCCTACAATGAGCAGTTCTTC. As protein: CASHPRGFSWSYNEQFF.

The J gene is TRBJ2-3, the V gene TRBV5-6; D ambiguous. This CDR3 region has 12 residues. Germline lookup yields CDR1 SGHDT and CDR2 YYEEEE. The V and J ends lost 2 bases and 3 bases respectively, with 4 bases between them. The CDR3 DNA reads as TGTGCCAGCAGCTTTGTGACAGATACGCAGTATTTT. Translating it yields CASSFVTDTQYF.